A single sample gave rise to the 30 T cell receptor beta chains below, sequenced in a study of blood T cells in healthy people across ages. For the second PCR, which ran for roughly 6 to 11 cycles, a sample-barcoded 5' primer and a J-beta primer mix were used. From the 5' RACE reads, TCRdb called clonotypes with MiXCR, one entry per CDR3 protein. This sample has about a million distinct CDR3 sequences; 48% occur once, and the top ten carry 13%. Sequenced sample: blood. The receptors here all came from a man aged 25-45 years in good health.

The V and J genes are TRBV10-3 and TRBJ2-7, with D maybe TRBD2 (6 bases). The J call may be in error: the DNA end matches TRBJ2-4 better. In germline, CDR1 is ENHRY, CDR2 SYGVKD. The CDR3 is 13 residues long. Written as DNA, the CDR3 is TGTGCCATCAGTGAGTCACTGGGAGGCATTCAGTACTTC. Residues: CAISESLGGIQYF.

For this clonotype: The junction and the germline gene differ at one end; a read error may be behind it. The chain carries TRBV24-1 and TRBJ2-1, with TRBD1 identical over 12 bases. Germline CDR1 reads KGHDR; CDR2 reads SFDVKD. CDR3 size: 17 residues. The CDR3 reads CVTSDRDRGLVYNEQFF. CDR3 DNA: TGTGTCACCAGTGATCGGGACAGGGGGCTGGTCTACAATGAGCAGTTCTTC.

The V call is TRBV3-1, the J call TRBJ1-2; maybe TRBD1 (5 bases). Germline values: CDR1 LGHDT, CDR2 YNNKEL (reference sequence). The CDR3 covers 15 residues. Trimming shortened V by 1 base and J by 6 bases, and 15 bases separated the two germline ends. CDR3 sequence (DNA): TGTGCCAGCAGCCAAGTTAGTCAGGGTGGGAATGGCTACACCTTC. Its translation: CASSQVSQGGNGYTF.

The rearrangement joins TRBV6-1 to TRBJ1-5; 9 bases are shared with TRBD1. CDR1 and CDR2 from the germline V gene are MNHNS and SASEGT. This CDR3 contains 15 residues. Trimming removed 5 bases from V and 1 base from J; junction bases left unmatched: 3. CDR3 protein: CASSHRGLSNQPQHF. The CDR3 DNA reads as TGTGCCAGCAGTCACAGGGGGCTAAGCAATCAGCCCCAGCATTTT.

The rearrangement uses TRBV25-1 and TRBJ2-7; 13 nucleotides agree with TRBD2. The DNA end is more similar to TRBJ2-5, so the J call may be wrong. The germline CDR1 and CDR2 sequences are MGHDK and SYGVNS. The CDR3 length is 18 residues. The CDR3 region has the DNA TGTGCTGGCAGTGATTTCCGACTAGCGGGGGGACTCCAAGAGACCCAGTACTTC. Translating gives CAGSDFRLAGGLQETQYF.

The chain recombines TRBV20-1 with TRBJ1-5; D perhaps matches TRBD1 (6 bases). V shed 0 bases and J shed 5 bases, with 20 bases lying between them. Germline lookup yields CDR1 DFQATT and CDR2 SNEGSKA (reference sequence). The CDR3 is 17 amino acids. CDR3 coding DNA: TGCAGTGCTAGAGATGTCCCTGGGGGCAGGGAGGATCAGCCCCAGCATTTT. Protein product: CSARDVPGGREDQPQHF.

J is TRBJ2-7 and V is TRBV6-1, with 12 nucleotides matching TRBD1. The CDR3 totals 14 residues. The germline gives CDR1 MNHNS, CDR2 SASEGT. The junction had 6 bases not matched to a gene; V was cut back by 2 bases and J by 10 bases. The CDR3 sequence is CASSEKGQGAGQYF. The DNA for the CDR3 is TGTGCCAGCAGTGAAAAGGGACAGGGGGCTGGTCAGTACTTC.

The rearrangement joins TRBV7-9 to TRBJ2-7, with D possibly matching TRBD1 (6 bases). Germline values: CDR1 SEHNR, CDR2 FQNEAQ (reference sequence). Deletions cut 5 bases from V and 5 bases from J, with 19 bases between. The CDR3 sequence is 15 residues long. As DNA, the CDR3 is TGTGCCAGCAGCCGAGGGGACACCACCCTTGACGAGCAGTACTTC. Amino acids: CASSRGDTTLDEQYF.

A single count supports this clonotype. The CDR3 region has the DNA TGCGCCAGCAGTTTAGACAGGACAGGGGGCGTTGAGCAGTACTTC. It translates to CASSLDRTGGVEQYF. The chain recombines TRBV5-1 with TRBJ2-7, with 11 positions matching TRBD1. V lost 5 bases to trimming and J lost 7 bases; unmatched junction nucleotides: 11. The CDR3 has 15 amino acids. The germline CDR1 and CDR2 sequences are SGHRS and YFSETQ.

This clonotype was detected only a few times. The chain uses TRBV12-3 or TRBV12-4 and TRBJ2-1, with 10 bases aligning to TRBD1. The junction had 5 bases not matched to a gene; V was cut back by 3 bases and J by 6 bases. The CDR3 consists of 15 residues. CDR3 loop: CASSLTGGGFNEQFF. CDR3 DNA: TGTGCCAGCAGTTTGACAGGGGGCGGTTTCAATGAGCAGTTCTTC.

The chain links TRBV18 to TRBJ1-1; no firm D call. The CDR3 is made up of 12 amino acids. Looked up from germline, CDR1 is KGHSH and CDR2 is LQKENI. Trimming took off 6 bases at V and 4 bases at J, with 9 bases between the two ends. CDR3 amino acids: CASSTVGTEAFF. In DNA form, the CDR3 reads TGTGCCAGCTCTACGGTCGGCACTGAAGCTTTCTTT.

DNA for the CDR3: TGCGCCAGCAGCCAAGAACGACAGCTAGCCAAAAACATTCAGTACTTC. Amino acids: CASSQERQLAKNIQYF. The V gene is TRBV4-1, the J gene TRBJ2-4; possibly TRBD1 for D (5 bases). CDR1 and CDR2 from the germline V gene are MGHRA and YSYEKL. Trimming left V 0 bases short and J 0 bases short, with 9 bases between. CDR3 length: 16 amino acids.

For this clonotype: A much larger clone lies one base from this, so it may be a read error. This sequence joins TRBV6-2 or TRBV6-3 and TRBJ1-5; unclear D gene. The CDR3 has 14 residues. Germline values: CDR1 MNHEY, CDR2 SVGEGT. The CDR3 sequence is CAGSAGYSNQPQHF. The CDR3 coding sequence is TGTGCCGGCAGCGCAGGATATAGCAATCAGCCCCAGCATTTT.

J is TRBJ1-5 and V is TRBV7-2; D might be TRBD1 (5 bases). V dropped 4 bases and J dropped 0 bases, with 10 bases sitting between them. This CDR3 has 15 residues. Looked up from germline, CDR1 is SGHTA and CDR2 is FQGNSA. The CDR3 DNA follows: TGTGCCAGCAGCTCCGGGGCGTATAGCAATCAGCCCCAGCATTTT. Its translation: CASSSGAYSNQPQHF.

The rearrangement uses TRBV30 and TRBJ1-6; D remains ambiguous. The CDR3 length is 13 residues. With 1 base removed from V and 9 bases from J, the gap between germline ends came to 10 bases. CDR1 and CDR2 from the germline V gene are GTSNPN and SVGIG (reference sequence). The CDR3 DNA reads TGTGCCTGGAGTGGCGAGGGAGGTTCACCCCTCCACTTT. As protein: CAWSGEGGSPLHF. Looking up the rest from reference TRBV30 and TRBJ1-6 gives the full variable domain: SQTIHQWPATLVQPVGSPLSLECTVEGTSNPNLYWYRQAAGRGLQLLFYSVGIGQISSEVPQNLSASRPQDRQFILSSKKLLLSDSGFYLCAWSGEGGSPLHFGNGTRLTVT.

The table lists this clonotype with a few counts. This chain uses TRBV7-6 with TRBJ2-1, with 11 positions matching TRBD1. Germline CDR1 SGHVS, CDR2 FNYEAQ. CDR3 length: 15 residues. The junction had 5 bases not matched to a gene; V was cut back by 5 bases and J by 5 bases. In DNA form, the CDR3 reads TGTGCCAGCAGCGGCGGGACAGGGGGTGACAATGAGCAGTTCTTC. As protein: CASSGGTGGDNEQFF.

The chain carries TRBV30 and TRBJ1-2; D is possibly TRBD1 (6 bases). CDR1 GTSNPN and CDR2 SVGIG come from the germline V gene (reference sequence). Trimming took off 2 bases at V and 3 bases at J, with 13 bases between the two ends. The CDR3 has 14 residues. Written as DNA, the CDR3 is TGTGCCTGGAGTACCACTCCAGGGGACTATGGCTACACCTTC. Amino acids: CAWSTTPGDYGYTF.

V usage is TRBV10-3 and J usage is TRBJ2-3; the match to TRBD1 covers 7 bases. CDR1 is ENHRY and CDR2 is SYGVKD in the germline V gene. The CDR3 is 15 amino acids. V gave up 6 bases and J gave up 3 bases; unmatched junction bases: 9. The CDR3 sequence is CAIRRTGTETDTQYF. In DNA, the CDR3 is TGTGCCATCAGGAGGACAGGTACGGAGACAGATACGCAGTATTTT.

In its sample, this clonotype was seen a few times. The CDR3 DNA follows: TGCAGCGTTGGGACAGGGGGTTCTAACTATGGCTACACCTTC. Protein: CSVGTGGSNYGYTF. The chain couples TRBV29-1 to TRBJ1-2; 10 bases are a match to TRBD1. The CDR3 extends over 14 amino acids. In germline, CDR1 is SQVTM, CDR2 ANQGSEA. J lost 0 bases, V lost 4 bases, and 2 bases had no gene match. The full variable domain, its missing parts supplied by reference TRBV29-1 and TRBJ1-2, is SAVISQKPSRDICQRGTSLTIQCQVDSQVTMMFWYRQQPGQSLTLIATANQGSEATYESGFVIDKFPISRPNLTFSTLTVSNMSPEDSSIYLCSVGTGGSNYGYTFGSGTRLTVV.

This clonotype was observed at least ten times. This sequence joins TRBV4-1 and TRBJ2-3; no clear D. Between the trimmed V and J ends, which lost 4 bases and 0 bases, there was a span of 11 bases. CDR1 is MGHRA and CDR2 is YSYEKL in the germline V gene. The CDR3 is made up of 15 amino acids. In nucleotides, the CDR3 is TGCGCCAGCAGCCCGCGGACCCAGAGCACAGATACGCAGTATTTT. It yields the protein CASSPRTQSTDTQYF.

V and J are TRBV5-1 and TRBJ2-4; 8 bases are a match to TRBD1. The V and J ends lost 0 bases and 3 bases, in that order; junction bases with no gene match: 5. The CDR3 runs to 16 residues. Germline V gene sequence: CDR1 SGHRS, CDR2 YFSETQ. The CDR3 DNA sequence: TGCGCCAGCAGCTTGGGCCAGGGGGCGAGCAAAAACATTCAGTACTTC. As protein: CASSLGQGASKNIQYF.

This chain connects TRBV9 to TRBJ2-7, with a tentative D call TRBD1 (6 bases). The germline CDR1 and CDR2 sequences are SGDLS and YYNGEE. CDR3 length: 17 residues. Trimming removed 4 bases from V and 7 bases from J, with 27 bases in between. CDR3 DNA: TGTGCCAGCAGCATCGCCACAGGGACCCTAACCCCTAATGAGCAGTACTTC. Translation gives CASSIATGTLTPNEQYF.

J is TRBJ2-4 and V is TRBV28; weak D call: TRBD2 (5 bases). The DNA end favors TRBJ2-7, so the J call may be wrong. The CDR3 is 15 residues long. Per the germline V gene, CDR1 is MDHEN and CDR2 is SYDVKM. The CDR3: CASMMRAVTTYEQYF. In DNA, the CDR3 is TGTGCCAGCATGATGCGAGCGGTTACGACCTACGAGCAGTACTTC.

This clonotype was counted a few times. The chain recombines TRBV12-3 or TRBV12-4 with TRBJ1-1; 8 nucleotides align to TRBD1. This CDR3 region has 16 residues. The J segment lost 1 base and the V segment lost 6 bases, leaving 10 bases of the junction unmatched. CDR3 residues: CASRPRQGLENTEAFF. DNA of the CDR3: TGTGCCAGCAGACCAAGACAGGGGCTGGAGAACACTGAAGCTTTCTTT.

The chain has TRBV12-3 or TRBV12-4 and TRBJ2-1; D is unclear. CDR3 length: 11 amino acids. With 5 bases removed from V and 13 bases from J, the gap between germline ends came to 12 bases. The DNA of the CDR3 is TGTGCCAGCAGTCTCTACGTATCCCAGTTCTTC. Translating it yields CASSLYVSQFF.

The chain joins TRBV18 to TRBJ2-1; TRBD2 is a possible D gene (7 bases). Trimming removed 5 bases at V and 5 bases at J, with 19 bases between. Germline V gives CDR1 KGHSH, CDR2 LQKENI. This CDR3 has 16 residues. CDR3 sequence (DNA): TGTGCCAGCTCAACCGAGTGGGGGGGGCGTAACAATGAGCAGTTCTTC. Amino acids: CASSTEWGGRNNEQFF.

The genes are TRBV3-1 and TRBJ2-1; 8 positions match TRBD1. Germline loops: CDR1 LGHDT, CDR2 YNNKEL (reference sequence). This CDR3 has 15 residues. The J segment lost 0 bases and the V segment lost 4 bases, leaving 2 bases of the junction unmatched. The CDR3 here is CASSPGQASYNEQFF. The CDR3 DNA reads TGTGCCAGCAGCCCGGGACAGGCCTCCTACAATGAGCAGTTCTTC.

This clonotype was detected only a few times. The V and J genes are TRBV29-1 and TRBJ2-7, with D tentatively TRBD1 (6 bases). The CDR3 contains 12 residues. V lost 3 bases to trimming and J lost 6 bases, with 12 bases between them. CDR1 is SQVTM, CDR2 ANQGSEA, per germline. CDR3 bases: TGCAGCGTTGAGAAGGACAGTTCCGAGCAGTACTTC. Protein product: CSVEKDSSEQYF.

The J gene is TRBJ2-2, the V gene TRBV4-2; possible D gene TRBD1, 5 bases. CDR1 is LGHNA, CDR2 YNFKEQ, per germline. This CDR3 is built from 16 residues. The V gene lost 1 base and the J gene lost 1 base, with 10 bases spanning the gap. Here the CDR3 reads CASSQATEMNTGELFF. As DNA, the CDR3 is TGTGCCAGCAGCCAAGCGACAGAGATGAACACCGGGGAGCTGTTTTTT.

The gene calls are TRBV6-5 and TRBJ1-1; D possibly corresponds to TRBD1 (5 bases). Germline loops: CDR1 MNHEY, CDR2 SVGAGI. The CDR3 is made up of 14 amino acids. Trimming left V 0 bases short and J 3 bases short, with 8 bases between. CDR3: CASSYSMGHTEAFF. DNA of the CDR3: TGTGCCAGCAGTTACTCGATGGGGCACACTGAAGCTTTCTTT.